This T cell receptor beta chain derives from a study of cytomegalovirus exposure and HLA in healthy donors. Study in general: Unique TCR beta sequences numbering 120 million or so came from roughly 180 million T cells in an earlier analysis. From HLA-typed donors, an early data release held approximately 85 million unique TCRs.

Note on this clone: What it binds is unknown. Other nucleotide sequences from this sample produce the same CDR3.

General observations from the study: Other equally common chains were less clonally expanded than HLA-associated TCR beta chains, a later analysis showed. Earlier findings revealed that most TCR beta V segments proved productive either about 90% or about 30% of the time.

With 60 Vbeta and 13 Jbeta primers, the PCR was carried out. The assay was immunoSEQ multiplex PCR, and TCRdb's table has in-frame clones only and misses some. The repertoire consists of some 170,000 clones, with 60% to 80% occurring once and the leading ten covering 5% to 7%. Material: PBMCs. The receptor was isolated from a man aged 35-49 years in good health and CMV-seropositive.

The CDR3 here is CASSWGLAGAYNEQFF. The CDR3, as DNA: TGCGCCAGCAGCTGGGGACTAGCGGGCGCCTACAATGAGCAGTTCTTC. This chain links TRBV5-1 with TRBJ2-1; 12 nucleotides align to TRBD2. This CDR3 has 16 residues. V gave up 3 bases and J gave up 2 bases; unmatched junction bases: 3. CDR1 and CDR2 (germline): SGHRS, YFSETQ.